The 28 T cell receptor beta chains listed next were all sequenced from one sample in a study of shared clonotypes between healthy human individuals (dated by TCRdb to the early 2020s). The library came from the immunoSEQ multiplex PCR assay. TCRdb mirrors the immuneACCESS table, restricted to in-frame sequences. Some clones are absent from its copies; in checked studies, under half trace to an unresolved V gene, and the reason for the others is unknown. For this sample there are around 1,100,000 clones; around 77% appear just once. The ten largest clones capture almost 0.9% of the sample. The sequencing input was memory CD4+ T cells from PBMCs. The sample's cell subset or site, from its label and the paper: CD45RA-negative fraction. Receptors originate from a man aged 18 to 30 in good health. Some clones in this sample may be carry-over from other donors' samples.

This chain connects TRBV10-3 to TRBJ1-5, with 7 bases lining up with TRBD1. V trimming: 3 bases; J trimming: 9 bases; junction bases outside the gene matches: 8. The CDR3 covers 14 residues. Per the germline V gene, CDR1 is ENHRY and CDR2 is SYGVKD. The CDR3 protein is CAISEFQGGMPQHF. For the CDR3, the DNA is TGTGCCATCAGTGAATTCCAGGGGGGAATGCCCCAGCATTTT.

The chain combines TRBV5-6 with TRBJ1-2; D may be TRBD1 (6 bases). The length of the CDR3 is 15 residues. The V gene's germline CDR1 is SGHDT and CDR2 YYEEEE. Trimming left V 3 bases short and J 5 bases short, with 17 bases between. CDR3 in amino acids: CASSSGGASSYGYTF. The CDR3 DNA sequence: TGTGCCAGCAGCTCCGGGGGGGCCTCATCGTATGGCTACACCTTC.

The chain carries TRBV29-1 and TRBJ1-2, with D perhaps TRBD1 (6 bases). The V and J ends lost 2 bases and 1 base respectively, with 20 bases between them. CDR3 size: 17 residues. Germline lookup yields CDR1 SQVTM and CDR2 ANQGSEA. The CDR3 sequence: CSVEPGQPFYHNYGYTF. The CDR3 DNA is TGCAGCGTTGAACCTGGACAGCCGTTCTATCATAACTATGGCTACACCTTC.

The chain joins TRBV2 to TRBJ2-1, with D tentatively TRBD1 or TRBD2 (6 bases each). The germline V and J ends were trimmed by 4 bases and 15 bases, with 16 bases remaining between them. The CDR3 length is 12 residues. Germline V gives CDR1 SNHLY, CDR2 FYNNEI. The CDR3 protein is CASSGTGDIPFF. Written as DNA, the CDR3 is TGTGCCAGCAGTGGGACGGGGGACATACCGTTCTTC.

This clone was picked up one time. The V gene is TRBV2, the J gene TRBJ1-1, with TRBD1 matching over 7 bases. This CDR3 is built from 12 residues. Germline values: CDR1 SNHLY, CDR2 FYNNEI. The V gene end was trimmed by 5 bases and the J gene end by 8 bases; junction bases not matched to a gene: 5. The CDR3 protein is CASSLGQVEAFF. The CDR3 DNA reads TGTGCCAGCAGTCTAGGACAGGTAGAAGCTTTCTTT. The entire variable domain, with the rest obtained from reference TRBV2 and TRBJ1-1, is as follows: EPEVTQTPSHQVTQMGQEVILRCVPISNHLYFYWYRQILGQKVEFLVSFYNNEISEKSEIFDDQFSVERPDGSNFTLKIRSTKLEDSAMYFCASSLGQVEAFFGQGTRLTVV.

The rearrangement links TRBV10-3 to TRBJ1-1; D uncertain. V was cut by 2 bases and J by 4 bases, with 5 bases left in between. Germline V gene sequence: CDR1 ENHRY, CDR2 SYGVKD. The CDR3 consists of 12 residues. CDR3 coding DNA: TGTGCCATCAGTGAGAGGAGCACTGAAGCTTTCTTT. It yields the protein CAISERSTEAFF.

This chain connects TRBV5-1 to TRBJ2-7, with D uncertain. V gave up 0 bases and J gave up 2 bases, with 9 bases separating them. CDR1 is SGHRS and CDR2 is YFSETQ in the germline V gene. CDR3 length equals 14 residues. The CDR3 DNA reads TGCGCCAGCAGCTTGGATCGTATACCCTACGAGCAGTACTTC. Residues: CASSLDRIPYEQYF.

The chain recombines TRBV20-1 with TRBJ2-7; tentatively, D is TRBD2 (5 bases). Trimming cost V 1 base and J 6 bases, with 7 bases left between them. This CDR3 spans 11 amino acids. Germline-derived CDR1 and CDR2 are DFQATT and SNEGSKA (reference sequence). The CDR3 spells CSARGLAEQYF. DNA of the CDR3: TGCAGTGCTAGAGGGCTAGCCGAGCAGTACTTC.

The chain joins TRBV2 to TRBJ2-7; D call uncertain. This CDR3 is built from 11 residues. Trimming pared 6 bases from V and 9 bases from J, leaving 12 bases between. In germline, CDR1 is SNHLY, CDR2 FYNNEI. The CDR3: CASSVEASQYF. The CDR3 DNA reads TGTGCCAGCAGCGTTGAGGCGTCGCAGTACTTC. Full variable domain (missing parts from reference TRBV2 and TRBJ2-7): EPEVTQTPSHQVTQMGQEVILRCVPISNHLYFYWYRQILGQKVEFLVSFYNNEISEKSEIFDDQFSVERPDGSNFTLKIRSTKLEDSAMYFCASSVEASQYFGPGTRLTVT.

The rearrangement uses TRBV7-9 and TRBJ2-1; D not resolved. Germline V lookup: CDR1 SEHNR, CDR2 FQNEAQ (reference sequence). V dropped 0 bases and J dropped 0 bases, with 9 bases sitting between them. This CDR3 is 16 amino acids long. Here the CDR3 reads CASSLASGSSYNEQFF. As DNA, the CDR3 is TGTGCCAGCAGCTTAGCGTCAGGTAGCTCCTACAATGAGCAGTTCTTC. The variable domain in full, completed from reference TRBV7-9 and TRBJ2-1, reads DTGVSQNPRHKITKRGQNVTFRCDPISEHNRLYWYRQTLGQGPEFLTYFQNEAQLEKSRLLSDRFSAERPKGSFSTLEIQRTEQGDSAMYLCASSLASGSSYNEQFFGPGTRLTVL.

This clone was detected a few times. The chain links TRBV5-6 to TRBJ2-3; TRBD1 matches at 9 bases. Germline values: CDR1 SGHDT, CDR2 YYEEEE. This CDR3 spans 17 amino acids. Germline trimming cut 3 bases from V and 3 bases from J; bases unmatched to any gene: 11. This CDR3 reads CASSSGTGQGGTDTQYF. The CDR3 DNA sequence: TGTGCCAGCAGCTCCGGGACGGGACAGGGTGGGACAGATACGCAGTATTTT. The variable domain in full, completed from reference TRBV5-6 and TRBJ2-3, reads DAGVTQSPTHLIKTRGQQVTLRCSPKSGHDTVSWYQQALGQGPQFIFQYYEEEERQRGNFPDRFSGHQFPNYSSELNVNALLLGDSALYLCASSSGTGQGGTDTQYFGPGTRLTVL.

The chain joins TRBV28 to TRBJ1-1, with 7 bases lining up with TRBD1. CDR3 length equals 15 residues. Per the germline V gene, CDR1 is MDHEN and CDR2 is SYDVKM. V lost 5 bases to trimming and J lost 0 bases; unmatched junction nucleotides: 6. The CDR3 here is CASSTGDALNTEAFF. CDR3 coding DNA: TGTGCCAGCAGTACAGGGGACGCGCTGAACACTGAAGCTTTCTTT.

There are a few counts of this clone. This chain connects TRBV5-4 to TRBJ1-5; D unresolved. CDR3 size: 15 residues. The germline V gene has CDR1 SGHNT and CDR2 YYREEE (reference sequence). The V end was cut by 4 bases, the J end by 4 bases, with 15 bases between. The CDR3 coding sequence is TGTGCCAGCAGCCAAGATGGGGTCCAAAATCAGCCCCAGCATTTT. Translating gives CASSQDGVQNQPQHF. Supplemented by reference TRBV5-4 and TRBJ1-5, the full variable domain reads ETGVTQSPTHLIKTRGQQVTLRCSSQSGHNTVSWYQQALGQGPQFIFQYYREEENGRGNFPPRFSGLQFPNYSSELNVNALELDDSALYLCASSQDGVQNQPQHFGDGTRLSIL.

The genes are TRBV5-1 and TRBJ2-7, with D possibly matching TRBD2 (5 bases). The CDR3 length is 15 residues. V lost 5 bases to trimming and J lost 0 bases, with 15 bases between them. Per germline, CDR1 SGHRS and CDR2 YFSETQ. The CDR3 region has the DNA TGCGCCAGCAGTTCCAAACTTGGGAGCTCCTACGAGCAGTACTTC. Protein product: CASSSKLGSSYEQYF.

The chain employs TRBV28 and TRBJ2-7; TRBD2 matches at 9 bases. Germline lookup yields CDR1 MDHEN and CDR2 SYDVKM. CDR3 size: 18 residues. The J segment lost 2 bases and the V segment lost 3 bases, leaving 14 bases of the junction unmatched. CDR3 coding DNA: TGTGCCAGCAGTTTGCCGGGACTAGCAGACCGAGGACCCTACGAGCAGTACTTC. Translated, it gives CASSLPGLADRGPYEQYF.

As concerns this clone: A far larger clone is only one base removed, so a read error is likely. The CDR3 here is CASSDSAESNTGELYF. CDR3 sequence (DNA): TGTGCCAGCAGTGACTCGGCGGAGTCCAACACCGGGGAGCTGTATTTT. The rearrangement uses TRBV6-4 and TRBJ2-2; the D gene is possibly TRBD2 (5 bases). The CDR3 spans 16 residues. The germline CDR1 and CDR2 sequences are MRHNA and SNTAGT.

V and J are TRBV6-6 and TRBJ1-1; D uncertain. CDR3 length: 11 residues. Trimming left V 3 bases short and J 8 bases short, with 7 bases between. Germline lookup yields CDR1 MNHNY and CDR2 SVGAGI (reference sequence). The CDR3 is CASSYLSEAFF. The CDR3 coding sequence is TGTGCCAGCAGTTATTTGTCCGAAGCTTTCTTT.

Comments on this clone: The sample has other DNA sequences that encode this CDR3 too. The chain couples TRBV18 to TRBJ1-5; D gene uncertain. The CDR3 runs to 14 residues. V lost 2 bases and J lost 0, with 5 bases in between. The germline V gene encodes CDR1 KGHSH and CDR2 LQKENI. The CDR3 nucleotides are TGTGCCAGCTCACCAGGGTCTAGCAATCAGCCCCAGCATTTT. Translation gives CASSPGSSNQPQHF. Together with reference TRBV18 and TRBJ1-5, the CDR3 gives the full variable domain: NAGVMQNPRHLVRRRGQEARLRCSPMKGHSHVYWYRQLPEEGLKFMVYLQKENIIDESGMPKERFSAEFPKEGPSILRIQQVVRGDSAAYFCASSPGSSNQPQHFGDGTRLSIL.

The V call is TRBV5-4, the J call TRBJ2-2, with TRBD2 matching over 12 bases. The CDR3 totals 18 residues. Germline trimming cut 5 bases from V and 4 bases from J; bases unmatched to any gene: 12. Germline lookup yields CDR1 SGHNT and CDR2 YYREEE (reference sequence). CDR3 in DNA: TGTGCCAGCAGGAGGACTAGCGGGACCAATCGGGGCACCGGGGAGCTGTTTTTT. Its protein product is CASRRTSGTNRGTGELFF.

The genes are TRBV11-3 and TRBJ2-5, with D perhaps given as TRBD1 or TRBD2 (5 bases each). The germline V and J ends were trimmed by 5 bases and 5 bases, with 12 bases remaining between them. CDR3 length: 13 amino acids. Germline-derived CDR1 and CDR2 are SGHNT and YENEEA. CDR3 nucleotide sequence: TGTGCCAGCAGCGGCCCGGGACGGGAGACCCAGTACTTC. The encoded protein is CASSGPGRETQYF.

The chain recombines TRBV7-9 with TRBJ2-3; D unclear. V was clipped by 0 bases and J by 4 bases, with 8 bases between them. CDR3 length: 14 amino acids. The germline gives CDR1 SEHNR, CDR2 FQNEAQ (reference sequence). CDR3 region: CASSLAWLADTQYF. CDR3 nucleotide sequence: TGTGCCAGCAGCTTAGCATGGCTAGCAGATACGCAGTATTTT.

As regards this clone: This sequence may be a read error, since a much larger clone differs from it by one base. Within the sample, other DNA sequences also encode this same CDR3. The chain uses TRBV30 and TRBJ2-5; D uncertain. CDR3 size: 13 residues. The germline V and J ends were trimmed by 2 bases and 5 bases, with 12 bases remaining between them. Per germline, CDR1 GTSNPN and CDR2 SVGIG (reference sequence). The CDR3 here is CAWSHGSQETQYF. The CDR3 DNA sequence: TGTGCCTGGAGTCACGGCAGTCAGGAGACCCAGTACTTC.

This clone was counted between two and nine times. The chain employs TRBV29-1 and TRBJ2-1, with TRBD2 matching over 9 bases. Losses at the gene ends were 4 bases for V and 0 bases for J; bases not matched to a gene: 4. CDR1 and CDR2 (germline): SQVTM, ANQGSEA. The CDR3 is 15 amino acids. Here the CDR3 reads CSVAGTSYSYNEQFF. CDR3 coding DNA: TGCAGCGTTGCCGGGACTAGCTACTCCTACAATGAGCAGTTCTTC.

The V gene is TRBV7-9, the J gene TRBJ2-3; D might be TRBD1 or TRBD2, each matching 5 bases. This CDR3 region has 15 residues. Germline V gives CDR1 SEHNR, CDR2 FQNEAQ (reference sequence). V shed 5 bases and J shed 1 base, with 13 bases lying between them. DNA of the CDR3: TGTGCCAGCAGCAGAGGGGTGGACGGCACAGATACGCAGTATTTT. Translation: CASSRGVDGTDTQYF.

This chain links TRBV29-1 with TRBJ2-3, with 11 nucleotides matching TRBD2. This CDR3 comprises 14 residues. Germline-derived CDR1 and CDR2 are SQVTM and ANQGSEA. V gave up 5 bases and J gave up 5 bases; unmatched junction bases: 6. The CDR3 DNA is TGCAGCGTTTCAACCGGGACTAGCGGAGATACGCAGTATTTT. Protein sequence: CSVSTGTSGDTQYF.

The genes are TRBV7-6 and TRBJ1-5; 10 bases align to TRBD1. The CDR3 has 15 amino acids. Unmatched junction bases numbered 6, after V lost 4 bases and J lost 6 bases. Germline CDR1 SGHVS, CDR2 FNYEAQ. CDR3 sequence reads: CASSSGTGEGQPQHF. The CDR3 DNA sequence: TGTGCCAGCAGCTCAGGGACAGGGGAGGGTCAGCCCCAGCATTTT.

A note on this clone: This may be a read error: a much more frequent sequence differs by one nucleotide. This specimen includes other DNA sequences encoding the same CDR3. This sequence joins TRBV5-1 and TRBJ2-1; unclear D gene. Germline-derived CDR1 and CDR2 are SGHRS and YFSETQ. The germline V and J ends were trimmed by 0 bases and 0 bases, with 7 bases remaining between them. This CDR3 is built from 15 residues. The CDR3 region is CASSLGRSSYNEQFF. DNA for the CDR3: TGCGCCAGCAGCTTGGGCAGGAGCTCCTACAATGAGCAGTTCTTC.

This clone was recorded only once. This chain joins TRBV30 and TRBJ2-2; 10 nucleotides align to TRBD1. V shed 4 bases, J shed 7 bases, and the junction held 9 bases outside the gene matches. The CDR3 has 15 amino acids. CDR1 is GTSNPN and CDR2 is SVGIG in the germline V gene (reference sequence). The CDR3, as DNA: TGTGCCTGGACAACAGACAGGGGGCGAGGCGGGGAGCTGTTTTTT. As protein: CAWTTDRGRGGELFF.